This T cell receptor (beta chain) is from a study of shared clonotypes between healthy human individuals. At the level of the study: CD8 memory received one plate per donor, CD8 naive two, CD4 memory three and CD4 naive three.

Study-level results: Naive CD4 clonotypes overlapped across a few donors at approximately 5.5%. Tissues were not sampled, only blood, and their repertoires likely differ.

A remark on this clone: Its antigen is not known.

Cells designated naive CD8 were CD45RO-negative and were positively selected for CCR7, with terminally differentiated effector memory CD45RA+ cells excluded. Per the study methods: Filtering differed, since immunoSEQ gave only junction sequences and no quality scores. Data came from immunoSEQ multiplex PCR; TCRdb stores just in-frame clones and leaves some out. V and J calls and clone size are those listed in that table; D and trimming were worked out from the DNA. This repertoire shows hundreds of thousands of clones, about 92% found once; its top ten account for more than 20%. This CDR3 is built from 13 residues. Trimming took off 2 bases at V and 0 bases at J, with 6 bases between the two ends. Per germline, CDR1 GTSNPN and CDR2 SVGIG (reference sequence).

This sequence was found in a man aged 25 to 40 in good health. The chain links TRBV30 to TRBJ2-3; no clear D gene. The sequenced sample consisted of naive CD8+ T cells sorted from blood. The CDR3 DNA follows: TGTGCCTGGAGTACAAGAAGCACAGATACGCAGTATTTT. This sequence encodes CAWSTRSTDTQYF.